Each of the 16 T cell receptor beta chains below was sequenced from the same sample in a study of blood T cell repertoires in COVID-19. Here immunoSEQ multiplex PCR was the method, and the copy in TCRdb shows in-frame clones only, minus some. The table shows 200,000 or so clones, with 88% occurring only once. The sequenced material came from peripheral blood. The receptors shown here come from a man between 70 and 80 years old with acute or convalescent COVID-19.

The CDR3 sequence is CASSFNSGYGYTF. For the CDR3, the DNA is TGTGCCAGCAGTTTCAATAGTGGCTATGGCTACACCTTC. The rearrangement uses TRBV12-3 or TRBV12-4 and TRBJ1-2, with no clear D. V was trimmed by 3 bases and J by 4 bases, leaving 9 bases between them. This CDR3 has 13 residues.

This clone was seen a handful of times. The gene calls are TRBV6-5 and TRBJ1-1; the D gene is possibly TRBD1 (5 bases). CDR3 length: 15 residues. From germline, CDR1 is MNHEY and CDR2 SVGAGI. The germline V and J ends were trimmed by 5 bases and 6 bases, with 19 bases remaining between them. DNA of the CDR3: TGTGCCAGCAGTCCCGGGACTGAAAGGGTAGCTGAAGCTTTCTTT. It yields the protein CASSPGTERVAEAFF.

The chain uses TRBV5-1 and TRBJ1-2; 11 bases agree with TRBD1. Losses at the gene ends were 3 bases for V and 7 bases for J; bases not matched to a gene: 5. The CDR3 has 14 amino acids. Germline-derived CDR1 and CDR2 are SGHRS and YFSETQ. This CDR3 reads CASSSGGTGGGYTF. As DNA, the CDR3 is TGCGCCAGCAGCTCTGGCGGGACAGGGGGTGGCTACACCTTC.

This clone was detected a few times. CDR3 nucleotide sequence: TGTGCCAGCAGCTTTACAGGGCGGGTCACTGAAGCTTTCTTT. Protein: CASSFTGRVTEAFF. The gene calls are TRBV5-4 and TRBJ1-1; tentatively, D is TRBD1 (6 bases). The CDR3 length is 14 residues. Germline V CDR1 and CDR2: SGHNT, YYREEE (reference sequence). Between the trimmed V and J ends, which lost 2 bases and 4 bases, there was a span of 12 bases.

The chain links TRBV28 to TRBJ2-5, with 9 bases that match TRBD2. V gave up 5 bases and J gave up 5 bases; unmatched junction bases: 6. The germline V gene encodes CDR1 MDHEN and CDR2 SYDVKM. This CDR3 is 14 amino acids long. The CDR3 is CASSPRGGRETQYF. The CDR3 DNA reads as TGTGCCAGCAGTCCGCGGGGGGGCCGGGAGACCCAGTACTTC.

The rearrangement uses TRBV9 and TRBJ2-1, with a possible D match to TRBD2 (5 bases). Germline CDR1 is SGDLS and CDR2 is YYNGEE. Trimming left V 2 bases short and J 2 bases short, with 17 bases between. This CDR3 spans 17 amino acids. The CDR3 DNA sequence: TGTGCCAGCAGCGTGCGGGCCGTTCAGAGCACCTACAATGAGCAGTTCTTC. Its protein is CASSVRAVQSTYNEQFF.

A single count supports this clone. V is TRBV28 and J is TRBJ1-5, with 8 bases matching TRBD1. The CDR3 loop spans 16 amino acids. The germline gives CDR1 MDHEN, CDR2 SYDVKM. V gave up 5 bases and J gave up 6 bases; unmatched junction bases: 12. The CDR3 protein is CASSPYSRGRGQPQHF. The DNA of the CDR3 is TGTGCCAGCAGTCCCTACTCCAGGGGGCGCGGTCAGCCCCAGCATTTT.

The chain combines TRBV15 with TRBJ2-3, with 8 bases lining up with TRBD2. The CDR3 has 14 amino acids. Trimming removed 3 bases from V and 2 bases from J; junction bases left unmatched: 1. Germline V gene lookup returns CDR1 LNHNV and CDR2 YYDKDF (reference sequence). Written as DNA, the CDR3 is TGTGCCACCAGCAGCGGGAGGGTCACAGATACGCAGTATTTT. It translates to CATSSGRVTDTQYF.

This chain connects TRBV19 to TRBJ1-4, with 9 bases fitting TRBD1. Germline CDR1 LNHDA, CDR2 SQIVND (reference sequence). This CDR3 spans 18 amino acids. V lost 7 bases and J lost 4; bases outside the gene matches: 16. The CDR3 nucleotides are TGTGCCAGTAACGATCTCCCGACCGGGACAGGGAGTAATGAAAAACTGTTTTTT. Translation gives CASNDLPTGTGSNEKLFF. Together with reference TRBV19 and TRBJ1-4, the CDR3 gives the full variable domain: DGGITQSPKYLFRKEGQNVTLSCEQNLNHDAMYWYRQDPGQGLRLIYYSQIVNDFQKGDIAEGYSVSREKKESFPLTVTSAQKNPTAFYLCASNDLPTGTGSNEKLFFGSGTQLSVL.

This chain's CDR3 is CATSDGTSGSPDTQYF. The CDR3 DNA reads TGTGCCACCAGTGATGGGACTAGCGGGAGCCCAGATACGCAGTATTTT. The rearrangement joins TRBV24-1 to TRBJ2-3; 14 bases line up with TRBD2. The CDR3 runs 16 residues. Germline-derived CDR1 and CDR2 are KGHDR and SFDVKD. Unmatched junction bases numbered 2, after V lost 3 bases and J lost 4 bases.

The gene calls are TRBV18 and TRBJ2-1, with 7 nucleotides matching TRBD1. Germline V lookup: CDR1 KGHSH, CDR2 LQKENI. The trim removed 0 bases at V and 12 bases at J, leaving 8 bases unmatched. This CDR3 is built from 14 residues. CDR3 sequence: CASSPPGTAPVQFF. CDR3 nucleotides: TGTGCCAGCTCACCACCGGGGACAGCCCCAGTGCAGTTCTTC.

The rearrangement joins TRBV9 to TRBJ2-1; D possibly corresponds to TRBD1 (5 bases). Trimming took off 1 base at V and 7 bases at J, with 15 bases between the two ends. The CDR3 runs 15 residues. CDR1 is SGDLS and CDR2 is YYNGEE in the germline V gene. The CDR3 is CASSVSIGARNEQFF. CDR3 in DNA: TGTGCCAGCAGCGTATCTATAGGGGCGCGAAATGAGCAGTTCTTC.

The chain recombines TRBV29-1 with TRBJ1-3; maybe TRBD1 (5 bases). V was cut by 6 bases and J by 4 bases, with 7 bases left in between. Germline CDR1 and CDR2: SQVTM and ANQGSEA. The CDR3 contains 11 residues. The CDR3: CSVNRGNTIYF. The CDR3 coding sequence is TGCAGCGTGAACAGGGGAAACACCATATATTTT.

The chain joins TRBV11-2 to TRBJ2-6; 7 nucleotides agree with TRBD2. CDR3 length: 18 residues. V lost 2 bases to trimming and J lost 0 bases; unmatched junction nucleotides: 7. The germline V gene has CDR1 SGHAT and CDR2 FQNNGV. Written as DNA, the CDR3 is TGTGCCAGCAGCTTAAATGCGGGAGTCGGCTCTGGGGCCAACGTCCTGACTTTC. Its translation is CASSLNAGVGSGANVLTF.

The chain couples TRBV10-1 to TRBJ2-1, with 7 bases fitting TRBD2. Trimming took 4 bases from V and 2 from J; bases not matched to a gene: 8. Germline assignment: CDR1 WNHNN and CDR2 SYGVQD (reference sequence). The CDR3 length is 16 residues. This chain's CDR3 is CASSGWRETTYNEQFF. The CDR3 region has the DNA TGCGCCAGCAGTGGGTGGCGGGAGACAACCTACAATGAGCAGTTCTTC.

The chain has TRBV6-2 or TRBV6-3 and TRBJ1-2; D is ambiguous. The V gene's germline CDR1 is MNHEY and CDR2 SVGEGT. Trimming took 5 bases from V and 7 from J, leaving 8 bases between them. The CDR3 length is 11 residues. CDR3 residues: CASSQLGGYTF. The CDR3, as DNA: TGTGCCAGCAGTCAACTAGGTGGCTACACCTTC.